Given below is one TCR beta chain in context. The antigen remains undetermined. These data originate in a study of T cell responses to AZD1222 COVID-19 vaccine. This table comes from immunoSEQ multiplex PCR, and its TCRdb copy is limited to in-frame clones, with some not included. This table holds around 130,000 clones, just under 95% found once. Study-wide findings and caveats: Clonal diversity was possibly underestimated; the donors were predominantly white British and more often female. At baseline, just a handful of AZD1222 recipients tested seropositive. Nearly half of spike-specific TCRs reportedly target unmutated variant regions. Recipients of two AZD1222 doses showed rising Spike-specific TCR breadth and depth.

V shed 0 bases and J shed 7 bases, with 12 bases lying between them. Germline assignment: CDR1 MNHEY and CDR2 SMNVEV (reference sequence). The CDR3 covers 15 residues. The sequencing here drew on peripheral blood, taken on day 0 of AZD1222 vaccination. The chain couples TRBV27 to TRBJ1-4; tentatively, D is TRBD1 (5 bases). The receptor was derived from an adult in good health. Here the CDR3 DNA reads TGTGCCAGCAGTTTATCCGGGGGACGAGGTGAAAAACTGTTTTTT. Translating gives CASSLSGGRGEKLFF.